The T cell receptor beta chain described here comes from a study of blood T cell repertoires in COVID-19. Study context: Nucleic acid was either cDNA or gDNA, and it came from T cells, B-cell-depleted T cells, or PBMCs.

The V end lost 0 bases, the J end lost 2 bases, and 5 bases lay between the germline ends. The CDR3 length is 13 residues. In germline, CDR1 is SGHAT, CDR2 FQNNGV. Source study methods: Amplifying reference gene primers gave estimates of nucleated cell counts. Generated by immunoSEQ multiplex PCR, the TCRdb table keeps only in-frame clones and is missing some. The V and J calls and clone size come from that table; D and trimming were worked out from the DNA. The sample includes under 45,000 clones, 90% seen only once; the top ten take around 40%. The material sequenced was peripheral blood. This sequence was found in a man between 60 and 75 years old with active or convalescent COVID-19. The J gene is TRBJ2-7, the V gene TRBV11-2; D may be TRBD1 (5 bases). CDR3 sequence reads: CASSLDRAYEQYF. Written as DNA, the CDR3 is TGTGCCAGCAGCTTAGACAGGGCCTACGAGCAGTACTTC.